The T cell receptor (beta chain) described here comes from a study of blood T cell repertoires in COVID-19. Study-level information: PBMCs, B-cell-depleted T cells, or T cells were the source of the cDNA or gDNA that made up the material.

TCRdb's copy holds only in-frame clones and misses some; the assay was immunoSEQ multiplex PCR. The sample consists of about 320,000 clones, about 91% of them appearing once. In terms of age and location, participants ranged from roughly 18 to 95 years and lived in about 25 US areas. The sequenced sample consisted of PBMCs or T cells enriched from blood (not recorded which). The receptor's source is a woman between 18 and 29 years old who had recovered from COVID-19.

The CDR3 here is CASSFRRRGPKNIQYF. As DNA, the CDR3 is TGTGCCAGCAGTTTTCGGCGCAGGGGGCCTAAAAACATTCAGTACTTC. The chain carries TRBV28 and TRBJ2-4, with 8 bases identical to TRBD1. Germline V lookup: CDR1 MDHEN, CDR2 SYDVKM. The CDR3 sequence is 16 residues long. The V gene end was trimmed by 3 bases and the J gene end by 4 bases; junction bases not matched to a gene: 8.